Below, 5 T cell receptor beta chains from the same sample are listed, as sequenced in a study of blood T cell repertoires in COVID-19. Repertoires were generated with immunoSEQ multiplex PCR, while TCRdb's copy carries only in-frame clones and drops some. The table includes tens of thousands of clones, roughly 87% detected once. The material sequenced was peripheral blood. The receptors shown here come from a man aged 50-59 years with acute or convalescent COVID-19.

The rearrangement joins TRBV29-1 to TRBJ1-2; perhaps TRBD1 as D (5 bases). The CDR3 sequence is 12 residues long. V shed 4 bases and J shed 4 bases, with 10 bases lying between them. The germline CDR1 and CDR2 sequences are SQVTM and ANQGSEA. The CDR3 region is CSVGTGGYGYTF. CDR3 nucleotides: TGCAGCGTTGGCACAGGCGGCTATGGCTACACCTTC.

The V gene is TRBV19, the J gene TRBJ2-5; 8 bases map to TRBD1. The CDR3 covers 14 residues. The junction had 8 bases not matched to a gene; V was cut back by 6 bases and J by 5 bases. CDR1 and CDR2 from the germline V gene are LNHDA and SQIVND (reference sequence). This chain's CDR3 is CASSIGTGFETQYF. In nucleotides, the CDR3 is TGTGCCAGTAGCATCGGGACAGGTTTTGAGACCCAGTACTTC.

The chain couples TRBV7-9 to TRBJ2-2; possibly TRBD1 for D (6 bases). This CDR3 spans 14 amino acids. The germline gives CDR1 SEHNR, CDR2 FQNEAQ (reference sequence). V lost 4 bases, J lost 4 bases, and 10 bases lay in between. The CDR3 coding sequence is TGTGCCAGCAGCTCCAGGACAGTCACCGGGGAGCTGTTTTTT. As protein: CASSSRTVTGELFF.

The CDR3 DNA follows: TGCGCCAGCAGCCAAGCAGGGTTCACCGGGGAGCTGTTTTTT. Translation gives CASSQAGFTGELFF. The chain is built from TRBV4-1 and TRBJ2-2; a weak D match, TRBD1 (5 bases). The CDR3 covers 14 residues. Germline lookup yields CDR1 MGHRA and CDR2 YSYEKL. The V end lost 1 base, the J end lost 4 bases, and 7 bases lay between the germline ends.

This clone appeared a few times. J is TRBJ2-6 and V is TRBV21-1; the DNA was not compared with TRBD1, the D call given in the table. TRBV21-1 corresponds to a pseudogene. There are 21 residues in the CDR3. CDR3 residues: CASRKKLPTGLSSSGANVLTF. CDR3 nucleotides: TGTGCCAGCAGAAAAAAACTACCGACAGGGCTCTCTAGCTCTGGGGCCAACGTCCTGACTTTC.